This TCR beta chain was sequenced during a study of shared clonotypes between healthy human individuals. Measured with immunoSEQ multiplex PCR; TCRdb has only the in-frame clones, and not every one. The table lists hundreds of thousands of clones, 70% to 80% of them singletons. From germline, CDR1 is MDHEN and CDR2 SYDVKM. Trimming stripped 8 bases from V and 4 bases from J, with 15 bases between. This CDR3 is 14 amino acids long. Material for sequencing was PBMCs. The TCR was taken from a woman aged 40 to 50 in good health. Some clones in this sample may be carry-over from other donors' samples. V is TRBV28 and J is TRBJ2-1; the D gene is possibly TRBD2 (6 bases). The CDR3 loop is CASCSGLGYNEQFF. As DNA, the CDR3 is TGTGCCAGCTGCAGCGGGTTGGGGTACAATGAGCAGTTCTTC.